These 16 T cell receptor beta chains came from one sample sequenced in a study of blood T cell repertoires in COVID-19. Clones were sequenced by immunoSEQ multiplex PCR, and TCRdb holds only the in-frame ones, with some missing. This sample yields around 56,000 clones, of which over 80% are seen a single time; approximately 7.6% belongs to the top ten. Sequenced: peripheral blood. These receptors originate from a woman aged 55-75 years with active or convalescent COVID-19.

This clone was recorded once. The chain recombines TRBV20-1 with TRBJ1-2, with 9 bases that match TRBD1. There are 13 residues in the CDR3. Germline loops: CDR1 DFQATT, CDR2 SNEGSKA (reference sequence). V dropped 3 bases and J dropped 7; count of bases not matched to a gene: 6. In DNA form, the CDR3 reads TGCAGTGCTAGTGCCGGGACAGGGAGTGGCTACACCTTC. Protein product: CSASAGTGSGYTF.

This clone was seen a few times. The chain uses TRBV27 and TRBJ2-3, with 10 bases lining up with TRBD2. Germline CDR1 MNHEY, CDR2 SMNVEV (reference sequence). V lost 5 bases and J lost 2; bases outside the gene matches: 10. The CDR3 runs to 17 residues. This CDR3 reads CASSQPGLASSTDTQYF. The CDR3 coding sequence is TGTGCCAGCAGTCAACCGGGACTAGCGTCATCCACAGATACGCAGTATTTT.

The chain recombines TRBV10-2 with TRBJ2-1, with D possibly matching TRBD1 (6 bases). From germline, CDR1 is WSHSY and CDR2 SAAADI. V lost 0 bases and J 14 bases, leaving 11 bases between the germline ends. CDR3 length equals 12 residues. CDR3: CASSESMQGKFF. The CDR3 DNA reads TGCGCCAGCAGTGAGTCGATGCAGGGGAAGTTCTTC.

For the CDR3, the DNA is TGCAGCGTTGAGGGACAGGGGGTTCGAGGCTACACCTTC. Residues: CSVEGQGVRGYTF. V and J are TRBV29-1 and TRBJ1-2; 11 bases are a match to TRBD1. The V gene's germline CDR1 is SQVTM and CDR2 ANQGSEA. J was trimmed by 8 bases and V by 3 bases; bases with no gene match: 5. The CDR3 has 13 residues.

V gene TRBV7-2 combines with J gene TRBJ1-1, with D unclear. Per the germline V gene, CDR1 is SGHTA and CDR2 is FQGNSA. V was clipped by 1 base and J by 1 base, with 10 bases between them. The CDR3 sequence is 15 residues long. The CDR3 DNA sequence: TGTGCCAGCAGCTTAGGGGGAGGTTGGAACACTGAAGCTTTCTTT. It codes for CASSLGGGWNTEAFF.

The genes are TRBV4-3 and TRBJ2-5; tentatively, D is TRBD1 (5 bases). This CDR3 spans 14 amino acids. Trimming left V 0 bases short and J 6 bases short, with 11 bases between. Per the germline V gene, CDR1 is LGHNA and CDR2 is YSLEER. The CDR3 reads CASSQDRVGQTQYF. The DNA for the CDR3 is TGCGCCAGCAGCCAAGACAGGGTAGGACAGACCCAGTACTTC.

This chain uses TRBV30 with TRBJ1-3, with D possibly matching TRBD1 (6 bases). The CDR3 has 15 residues. Between the trimmed V and J ends, which lost 4 bases and 2 bases, there was a span of 15 bases. In germline, CDR1 is GTSNPN, CDR2 SVGIG (reference sequence). The CDR3 loop is CAWNSRGTAGNTIYF. The CDR3 DNA is TGTGCCTGGAATAGCAGGGGAACAGCTGGAAACACCATATATTTT. The full variable domain, rest sourced from reference TRBV30 and TRBJ1-3, is SQTIHQWPATLVQPVGSPLSLECTVEGTSNPNLYWYRQAAGRGLQLLFYSVGIGQISSEVPQNLSASRPQDRQFILSSKKLLLSDSGFYLCAWNSRGTAGNTIYFGEGSWLTVV.

The V and J genes are TRBV30 and TRBJ2-7, with 8 nucleotides matching TRBD1. Trimming at V came to 4 bases and at J to 3 bases, leaving 8 bases not matched to a gene. Germline V gives CDR1 GTSNPN, CDR2 SVGIG (reference sequence). The CDR3 has 14 amino acids. DNA for the CDR3: TGTGCCTGGAACGGTCAGGGGGCGATCTACGAGCAGTACTTC. It encodes CAWNGQGAIYEQYF.

The table lists this clone with a count of one. The genes are TRBV6-5 and TRBJ1-1, with 7 positions matching TRBD1. V shed 0 bases, J shed 0 bases, and the junction held 4 bases outside the gene matches. The CDR3 length is 16 residues. The germline V gene encodes CDR1 MNHEY and CDR2 SVGAGI. CDR3 protein: CASSYSTGVMNTEAFF. The CDR3, as DNA: TGTGCCAGCAGTTACTCAACAGGGGTGATGAACACTGAAGCTTTCTTT.

This chain uses TRBV28 with TRBJ2-3, with D hard to call. Germline CDR1 MDHEN, CDR2 SYDVKM. V was cut by 2 bases and J by 6 bases, with 9 bases left in between. The CDR3 loop spans 13 amino acids. CDR3 amino acids: CASSLPWPDTQYF. CDR3 in DNA: TGTGCCAGCAGTTTACCGTGGCCCGATACGCAGTATTTT.

This rearrangement joins TRBV5-4 to TRBJ1-1, with TRBD1 as a possible D gene (6 bases). Trimming removed 4 bases from V and 7 bases from J, with 14 bases in between. The CDR3 sequence is 13 residues long. Per the germline V gene, CDR1 is SGHNT and CDR2 is YYREEE (reference sequence). The CDR3 nucleotides read TGTGCCAGCAGCCCGGACAGCACGCTTGAAGCTTTCTTT. The encoded protein is CASSPDSTLEAFF.

V usage is TRBV12-3 or TRBV12-4 and J usage is TRBJ2-2, with TRBD1 matching 7 bases. This CDR3 has 13 residues. V was clipped by 6 bases and J by 4 bases; unmatched bases: 2. CDR3 in DNA: TGTGCCAGCAGGACAGGGATCACCGGGGAGCTGTTTTTT. The encoded protein is CASRTGITGELFF.

V gene TRBV4-1 combines with J gene TRBJ2-7, with D tentatively TRBD2 (5 bases). The V end lost 0 bases, the J end lost 3 bases, and 9 bases lay between the germline ends. The CDR3 consists of 14 residues. The germline V gene has CDR1 MGHRA and CDR2 YSYEKL. CDR3 DNA sequence: TGCGCCAGCAGCCAAGATATTACTAGCTACGAGCAGTACTTC. It translates to CASSQDITSYEQYF.

The chain uses TRBV6-2 or TRBV6-3 and TRBJ1-2, with D perhaps matching TRBD1 (5 bases). Trimming cost V 4 bases and J 8 bases, with 29 bases left between them. Germline CDR1 and CDR2: MNHEY and SVGEGT. The CDR3 extends over 18 amino acids. The CDR3 DNA reads TGTGCCAGCAGTTCGCTGAGAAATCCGGGACGGAGGGATTTAGGCTACACCTTC. Translation gives CASSSLRNPGRRDLGYTF.

The J gene is TRBJ1-4, the V gene TRBV15; D might be TRBD1 (6 bases). The CDR3 has 14 residues. The germline V gene has CDR1 LNHNV and CDR2 YYDKDF (reference sequence). The V end lost 9 bases, the J end lost 5 bases, and 16 bases lay between the germline ends. The CDR3 loop reads CATKTGGQNEKLFF. CDR3 bases: TGTGCCACAAAGACAGGCGGACAAAATGAAAAACTGTTTTTT.

The CDR3 bases are TGTGCCAGCAGTTCCCTTAAAACCGGGGAGCTGTTTTTT. Translated: CASSSLKTGELFF. V gene TRBV6-6 combines with J gene TRBJ2-2; D call uncertain. CDR1 is MNHNY, CDR2 SVGAGI, per germline (reference sequence). V lost 4 bases and J 5 bases, leaving 8 bases between the germline ends. This CDR3 comprises 13 residues.